The rows below give T cell receptor beta chains drawn from one sample of a study of blood T cell repertoires in COVID-19. Generated by immunoSEQ multiplex PCR, the TCRdb table keeps only in-frame clones and is missing some. The sample shows around 130,000 clones, about 89% of them seen only once. The sample was peripheral blood. The receptors shown here come from a man aged 50-60 years with active or convalescent COVID-19. CDR3s include the opening cysteine and the closing phenylalanine or tryptophan. D genes are given only for firm matches. Clone size is stated in some rows and not others, as once, few, many or a class when expanded.

once TRBJ1-6 TRBV5-5 . CASSLTGGANSPLHF TGTGCCAGCAGCTTGACGGGGGGGGCGAATTCACCCCTCCACTTT
. TRBJ1-5 TRBV21-1 . CASSGPLDRSVGNQPQHF TGTGCCAGCAGCGGGCCCCTTGACCGGTCAGTAGGCAATCAGCCCCAGCATTTT
once TRBJ2-5 TRBV5-4 TRBD2 CASSSISGGPQETQYF TGTGCCAGCAGCTCGATTAGCGGGGGGCCTCAAGAGACCCAGTACTTC
. TRBJ2-7 TRBV11-3 TRBD1 CASSLPYRDRGNHEQYF TGTGCCAGCAGCTTACCCTACCGGGACAGGGGAAACCACGAGCAGTACTTC
. TRBJ1-1 TRBV3-1/TRBV3-2 . CASSRTQGLLNTEAFF TGTGCCAGCAGCCGAACCCAGGGGCTGCTGAACACTGAAGCTTTCTTT
. TRBJ2-1 TRBV7-6 TRBD1 CASSLGRGDSHYNEQFF TGTGCCAGCAGCTTAGGCAGAGGGGACAGCCACTACAATGAGCAGTTCTTC
. TRBJ2-3 TRBV7-8 TRBD2 CASSDFTQGLVRDTQYF TGTGCCAGCAGCGATTTTACCCAGGGACTAGTAAGAGATACGCAGTATTTT
. TRBJ1-6 TRBV5-6 TRBD1 CASSLLDRGDNSPLHF TGTGCCAGCAGCTTGTTGGACAGGGGCGATAATTCACCCCTCCACTTT
. TRBJ2-7 TRBV12-3/TRBV12-4 TRBD2 CASRLGGGYEQYF TGTGCCAGCAGACTTGGCGGGGGCTACGAGCAGTACTTC
. TRBJ1-1 TRBV13 . CASSNPGSEAFF TGTGCCAGCAGCAACCCCGGGTCCGAAGCTTTCTTT
. TRBJ2-5 TRBV28 TRBD1 CASSFPGGGTGGVETQYF TGTGCCAGCAGTTTCCCCGGTGGGGGGACAGGGGGCGTAGAGACCCAGTACTTC
. TRBJ2-7 TRBV5-6 . CASSLAGVPYEQYF TGTGCCAGCAGCTTGGCAGGGGTCCCCTACGAGCAGTACTTC
. TRBJ2-2 TRBV5-6 TRBD2 CASSFVAGGLTGELFF TGTGCCAGCAGCTTTGTAGCGGGGGGCCTTACTGGGGAGCTGTTTTTT
. TRBJ2-1 TRBV5-1 . CASSLDSGGDSYGEQFF TGCGCCAGCAGCTTGGATTCGGGCGGGGACTCCTATGGTGAGCAGTTCTTC
. TRBJ1-2 TRBV14 . CASSPAGRRNYGYTF TGTGCCAGCAGCCCCGCGGGCAGGCGGAACTATGGCTACACCTTC
. TRBJ2-1 TRBV7-9 TRBD2 CASTTSGTSSYNEQFF TGTGCCAGCACCACAAGCGGGACTAGCTCCTACAATGAGCAGTTCTTC
. TRBJ1-6 TRBV6-2/TRBV6-3 TRBD1 CASSEGQINSPLHF TGTGCCAGCAGTGAGGGACAGATTAATTCACCCCTCCACTTT
once TRBJ1-2 TRBV24-1 . CATSEVNRDGYTF TGTGCCACCAGTGAAGTGAACAGGGATGGCTACACCTTC
. TRBJ2-7 TRBV5-1 TRBD1 CASSLTGGDYEQYF TGCGCCAGCAGCCTGACAGGGGGGGACTACGAGCAGTACTTC
once TRBJ2-1 TRBV7-9 TRBD1 CASSPQGEYNEQFF TGTGCCAGCAGCCCCCAGGGGGAATACAATGAGCAGTTCTTC
. TRBJ1-3 TRBV25-1 . CAMESSGNTIYF TGTGCCATGGAGAGCTCTGGAAACACCATATATTTT
. TRBJ2-1 TRBV27 . CASGGPRDSYNEQFF TGTGCCAGCGGGGGCCCAAGGGATTCCTACAATGAGCAGTTCTTC
. TRBJ1-1 TRBV5-4 TRBD1 CASSTQTGGFTEAFF TGTGCCAGCAGCACGCAGACAGGGGGGTTCACTGAAGCTTTCTTT
. TRBJ1-1 TRBV5-1 . CASSSRDTPINTEAFF TGCGCCAGCAGCTCCCGGGACACCCCCATAAACACTGAAGCTTTCTTT
few TRBJ1-3 TRBV30 . CARKSSGNTIYF TGTGCCAGAAAGAGCTCTGGAAACACCATATATTTT
. TRBJ1-4 TRBV3-1/TRBV3-2 . CASSQEAPGLNEKLFF TGTGCCAGCAGCCAAGAGGCCCCGGGACTTAATGAAAAACTGTTTTTT
. TRBJ1-4 TRBV30 TRBD1 CAWSVNHRGGEKLFF TGTGCCTGGAGTGTAAACCACAGGGGGGGAGAAAAACTGTTTTTT
. TRBJ1-6 TRBV19 . CASSISFSGLNSPLHF TGTGCCAGTAGTATTTCGTTTTCTGGCCTTAATTCACCCCTCCACTTT
. TRBJ1-2 TRBV3-1/TRBV3-2 TRBD1 CASSPMTGQRYGYTF TGTGCCAGCAGCCCCATGACAGGGCAAAGGTATGGCTACACCTTC
. TRBJ2-3 TRBV5-4 . CASSLGPGTSSTQYF TGTGCCAGCAGCTTGGGGCCAGGGACATCTTCTACGCAGTATTTT
. TRBJ2-1 TRBV11-3 . CASSLDGASAAGNEQFF TGTGCCAGCAGCTTAGATGGAGCGTCCGCGGCGGGGAATGAGCAGTTCTTC
. TRBJ1-3 TRBV5-4 TRBD1 CASSPGTGSSGNTIYF TGTGCCAGCAGCCCGGGGACAGGATCCTCTGGAAACACCATATATTTT
. TRBJ2-1 TRBV3-1/TRBV3-2 . CASSQMSSSNEQFF TGTGCCAGCAGCCAAATGTCTAGCTCCAATGAGCAGTTCTTC
. TRBJ1-2 TRBV3-1/TRBV3-2 TRBD1 CASSGRTGNGYTF TGTGCCAGCAGCGGACGGACAGGGAACGGCTACACCTTC
. TRBJ1-2 TRBV4-3 . CASSQVTYEMPDYGYTF TGCGCCAGCAGCCAAGTTACCTATGAGATGCCGGACTATGGCTACACCTTC
. TRBJ2-2 TRBV18 TRBD1 CASSPLMTGTGNTGELFF TGTGCCAGCTCACCCCTGATGACCGGGACAGGGAACACCGGGGAGCTGTTTTTT
. TRBJ2-2 TRBV4-2 TRBD2 CASSQAAGGYTKNTGELFF TGTGCCAGCAGCCAAGCAGCGGGGGGATACACTAAGAACACCGGGGAGCTGTTTTTT
. TRBJ2-7 TRBV4-1 . CASSQRDLSSYEQYF TGCGCCAGCAGCCAAAGGGACTTATCCTCCTACGAGCAGTACTTC
. TRBJ1-2 TRBV10-3 . CAISARDIDCYTF TGTGCCATCAGTGCCCGGGACATCGATTGCTACACCTTC
. TRBJ2-2 TRBV15 . CATSRDLGLTGELFF TGTGCCACCAGCAGAGATCTAGGCTTAACCGGGGAGCTGTTTTTT
. TRBJ1-4 TRBV25-1 . CASSEFKAGAANEKLFF TGTGCCAGCAGTGAATTCAAAGCTGGGGCAGCTAATGAAAAACTGTTTTTT
few TRBJ1-5 TRBV6-5 TRBD1 CASRPMGQGDQPQHF TGTGCCAGCAGGCCCATGGGACAGGGTGATCAGCCCCAGCATTTT
. TRBJ2-1 TRBV7-2 TRBD1 CASSSGDRGLEQFF TGTGCCAGCAGCTCCGGGGACAGGGGGTTAGAGCAGTTCTTC
few TRBJ2-7 TRBV19 TRBD2 CASSPSGTSGYEQYF TGTGCCAGTAGTCCCTCCGGGACTAGCGGGTACGAGCAGTACTTC
. TRBJ2-1 TRBV10-1 TRBD2 CASSTGTSGNNEQFF TGCGCCAGCAGCACCGGGACTAGCGGGAATAATGAGCAGTTCTTC
. TRBJ2-6 TRBV19 . CASSGQERSGANVLTF TGTGCCAGTAGTGGACAAGAACGCTCTGGGGCCAACGTCCTGACTTTC
. TRBJ1-1 TRBV14 . CASSPVRGTEAFF TGTGCCAGCAGCCCGGTAAGGGGCACTGAAGCTTTCTTT
. TRBJ2-3 TRBV24-1 . CATNAGSGTQYF TGTGCCACCAATGCAGGGTCCGGTACGCAGTATTTT
few TRBJ2-7 TRBV30 TRBD2 CAWSGSTGSGSAYEQYF TGTGCCTGGAGTGGGTCGACGGGCAGCGGGAGTGCCTACGAGCAGTACTTC
. TRBJ2-7 TRBV30 TRBD1 CAWSGGQGLYEQYF TGTGCCTGGAGTGGAGGACAGGGGTTATACGAGCAGTACTTC
. TRBJ2-3 TRBV7-9 TRBD1 CASSYPGTATDTQYF TGTGCCAGCAGCTACCCCGGGACAGCAACAGATACGCAGTATTTT
. TRBJ2-2 TRBV19 TRBD1 CASTRTGGRSGELFF TGTGCCAGTACAAGGACAGGGGGCCGGTCCGGGGAGCTGTTTTTT
. TRBJ2-7 TRBV3-1/TRBV3-2 TRBD1 CASSLTGTGLPYEQYF TGTGCCAGCAGCCTCACCGGGACAGGGCTTCCCTACGAGCAGTACTTC
once TRBJ1-1 TRBV29-1 TRBD1 CSVSTGGSTEAFF TGCAGCGTTTCGACAGGGGGGAGCACTGAAGCTTTCTTT
. TRBJ2-6 TRBV19 TRBD1 CASSTRQGETNVLTF TGTGCCAGTAGTACTCGACAGGGGGAGACCAACGTCCTGACTTTC
. TRBJ1-2 TRBV2 . CASSEVGGVQYGYTF TGTGCCAGCAGTGAAGTCGGCGGTGTGCAGTATGGCTACACCTTC
. TRBJ2-5 TRBV9 . CASSGIGSTTETQYF TGTGCCAGCAGCGGAATCGGGTCAACCACGGAGACCCAGTACTTC
few TRBJ1-2 TRBV29-1 TRBD1 CSVNPRGQSLGYTF TGCAGCGTCAATCCCCGGGGACAGTCGTTAGGCTACACCTTC
. TRBJ2-2 TRBV18 TRBD2 CASSQTSGTANTGELFF TGTGCCAGCTCACAGACTAGCGGGACCGCGAACACCGGGGAGCTGTTTTTT